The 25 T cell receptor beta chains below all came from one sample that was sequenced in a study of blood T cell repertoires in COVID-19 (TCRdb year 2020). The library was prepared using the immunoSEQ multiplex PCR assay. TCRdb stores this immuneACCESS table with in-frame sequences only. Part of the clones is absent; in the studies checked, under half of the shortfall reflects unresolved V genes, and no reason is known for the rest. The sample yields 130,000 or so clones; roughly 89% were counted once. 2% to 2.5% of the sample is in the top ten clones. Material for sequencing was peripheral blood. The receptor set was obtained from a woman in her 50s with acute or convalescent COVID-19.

In DNA, the CDR3 is TGTGCTAGTGGTTTGCCCCGCCCTGGGGGGAGCTCCTACAATGAGCAGTTCTTC. Translated, it gives CASGLPRPGGSSYNEQFF. The chain links TRBV12-5 to TRBJ2-1; weak D call: TRBD2 (6 bases). V lost 2 bases and J lost 0, with 17 bases in between. Looked up from germline, CDR1 is LGHNT and CDR2 is FRNRAP. CDR3 length equals 18 residues.

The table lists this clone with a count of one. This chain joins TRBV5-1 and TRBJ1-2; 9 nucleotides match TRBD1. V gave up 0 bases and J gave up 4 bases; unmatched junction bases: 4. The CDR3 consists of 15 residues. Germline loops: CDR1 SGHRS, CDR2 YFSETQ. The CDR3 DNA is TGCGCCAGCAGCTTGGGTCCGGGACAGGGCTATGGCTACACCTTC. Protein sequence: CASSLGPGQGYGYTF.

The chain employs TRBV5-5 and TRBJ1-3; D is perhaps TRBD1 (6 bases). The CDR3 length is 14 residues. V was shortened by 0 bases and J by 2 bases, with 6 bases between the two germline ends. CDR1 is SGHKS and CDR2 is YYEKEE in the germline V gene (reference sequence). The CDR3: CASSLGTAGNTIYF. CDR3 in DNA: TGTGCCAGCAGCTTGGGGACAGCTGGAAACACCATATATTTT.

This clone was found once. The CDR3 region has the DNA TGTGCCAGCAGCGCGGACTATATCTACCAAGAGACCCAGTACTTC. Residues: CASSADYIYQETQYF. The rearrangement joins TRBV11-2 to TRBJ2-5, with D perhaps matching TRBD2 (6 bases). Trimming left V 5 bases short and J 0 bases short, with 13 bases between. The CDR3 is 15 amino acids. Germline V CDR1 and CDR2: SGHAT, FQNNGV.

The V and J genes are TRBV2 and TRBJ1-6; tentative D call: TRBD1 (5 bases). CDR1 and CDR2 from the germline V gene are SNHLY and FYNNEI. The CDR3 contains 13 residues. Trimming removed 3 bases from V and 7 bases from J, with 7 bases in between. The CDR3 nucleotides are TGTGCCAGCAGTGACAGGGAAAATTCACCCCTCCACTTT. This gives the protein CASSDRENSPLHF.

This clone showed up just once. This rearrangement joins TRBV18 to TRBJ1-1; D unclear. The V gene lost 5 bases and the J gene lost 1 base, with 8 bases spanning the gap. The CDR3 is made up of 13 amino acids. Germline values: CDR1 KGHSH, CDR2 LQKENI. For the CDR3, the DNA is TGTGCCAGCTCAATGCGACAGAACACTGAAGCTTTCTTT. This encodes CASSMRQNTEAFF.

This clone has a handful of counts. The chain's CDR3 is CAWAPGGGTDTQYF. CDR3 in DNA: TGTGCCTGGGCACCTGGGGGGGGAACAGATACGCAGTATTTT. V is TRBV30 and J is TRBJ2-3, with 7 positions matching TRBD2. This CDR3 comprises 14 residues. Germline lookup yields CDR1 GTSNPN and CDR2 SVGIG (reference sequence). V lost 5 bases, J lost 3 bases, and 8 bases stayed unmatched.

The DNA for the CDR3 is TGTGCCAGCAGCGAGGACAGGTCCTTGGGTGAGCAGTTCTTC. Its translation: CASSEDRSLGEQFF. This chain joins TRBV11-2 and TRBJ2-1; 7 positions agree with TRBD1. Germline values: CDR1 SGHAT, CDR2 FQNNGV. V gave up 5 bases and J gave up 9 bases; unmatched junction bases: 10. The CDR3 is 14 amino acids. The full variable domain, with the rest looked up from reference TRBV11-2 and TRBJ2-1, is EAGVAQSPRYKIIEKRQSVAFWCNPISGHATLYWYQQILGQGPKLLIQFQNNGVVDDSQLPKDRFSAERLKGVDSTLKIQPAKLEDSAVYLCASSEDRSLGEQFFGPGTRLTVL.

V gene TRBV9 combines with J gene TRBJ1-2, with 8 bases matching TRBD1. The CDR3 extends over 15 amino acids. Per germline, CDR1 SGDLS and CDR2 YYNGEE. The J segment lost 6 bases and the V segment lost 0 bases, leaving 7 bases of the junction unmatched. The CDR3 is CASSVARDRTHGYTF. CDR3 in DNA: TGTGCCAGCAGCGTAGCCCGGGACAGGACCCATGGCTACACCTTC. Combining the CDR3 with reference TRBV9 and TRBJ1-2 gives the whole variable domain DSGVTQTPKHLITATGQRVTLRCSPRSGDLSVYWYQQSLDQGLQFLIQYYNGEERAKGNILERFSAQQFPDLHSELNLSSLELGDSALYFCASSVARDRTHGYTFGSGTRLTVV.

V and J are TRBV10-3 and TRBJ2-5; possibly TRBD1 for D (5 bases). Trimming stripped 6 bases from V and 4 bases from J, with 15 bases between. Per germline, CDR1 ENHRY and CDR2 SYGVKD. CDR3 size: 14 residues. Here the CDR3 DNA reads TGTGCCATCAGATTCAGCCAGGGCTCAGAGACCCAGTACTTC. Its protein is CAIRFSQGSETQYF.

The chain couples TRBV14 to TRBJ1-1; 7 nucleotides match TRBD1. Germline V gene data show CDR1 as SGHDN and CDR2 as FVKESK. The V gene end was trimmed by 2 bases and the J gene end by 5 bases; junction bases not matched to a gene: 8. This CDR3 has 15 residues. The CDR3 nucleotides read TGTGCCAGCAGCCAATTCAGACAGGGTAGAACTGAAGCTTTCTTT. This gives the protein CASSQFRQGRTEAFF.

CDR3 nucleotide sequence: TGTGCCAGCAGCCAAGGGCTTAGCGGGGGGTATAGGGATACGCAGTATTTT. As protein: CASSQGLSGGYRDTQYF. J is TRBJ2-3 and V is TRBV3-1 (or the pseudogene TRBV3-2); 10 nucleotides match TRBD2. Germline values: CDR1 LGHDT, CDR2 YNNKEL (reference sequence). The CDR3 has 17 residues. The V gene end was trimmed by 1 base and the J gene end by 6 bases; junction bases not matched to a gene: 10.

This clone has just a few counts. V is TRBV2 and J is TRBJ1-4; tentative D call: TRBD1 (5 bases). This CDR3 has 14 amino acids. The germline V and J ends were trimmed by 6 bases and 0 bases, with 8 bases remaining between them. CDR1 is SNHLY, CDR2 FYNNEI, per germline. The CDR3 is CASSHRSTNEKLFF. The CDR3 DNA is TGTGCCAGCAGCCACAGGTCAACTAATGAAAAACTGTTTTTT. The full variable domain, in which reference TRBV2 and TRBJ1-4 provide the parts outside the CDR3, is EPEVTQTPSHQVTQMGQEVILRCVPISNHLYFYWYRQILGQKVEFLVSFYNNEISEKSEIFDDQFSVERPDGSNFTLKIRSTKLEDSAMYFCASSHRSTNEKLFFGSGTQLSVL.

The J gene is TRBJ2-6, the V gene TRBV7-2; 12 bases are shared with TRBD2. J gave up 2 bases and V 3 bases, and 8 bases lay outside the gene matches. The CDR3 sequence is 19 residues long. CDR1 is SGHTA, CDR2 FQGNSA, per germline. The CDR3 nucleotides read TGTGCCAGCAGCTTGGCCTCTAGCGGGGGGGCTGCTGGGGCCAACGTCCTGACTTTC. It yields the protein CASSLASSGGAAGANVLTF.

CDR3 in amino acids: CASSLGERPWDTQYF. The CDR3 nucleotides read TGCGCCAGCAGCTTGGGGGAGCGGCCTTGGGATACGCAGTATTTT. The gene calls are TRBV5-1 and TRBJ2-3; perhaps TRBD2 as D (5 bases). The CDR3 is 15 amino acids. CDR1 is SGHRS and CDR2 is YFSETQ in the germline V gene. Trimming removed 0 bases at V and 6 bases at J, with 14 bases between. The entire variable domain, with the rest obtained from reference TRBV5-1 and TRBJ2-3, is as follows: KAGVTQTPRYLIKTRGQQVTLSCSPISGHRSVSWYQQTPGQGLQFLFEYFSETQRNKGNFPGRFSGRQFSNSRSEMNVSTLELGDSALYLCASSLGERPWDTQYFGPGTRLTVL.

The CDR3: CASSSSGTWSEQYF. The CDR3 coding sequence is TGTGCCAGCAGCTCATCCGGGACATGGAGCGAGCAGTACTTC. V is TRBV5-4 and J is TRBJ2-7; maybe TRBD1 (6 bases). Germline loops: CDR1 SGHNT, CDR2 YYREEE (reference sequence). Between the trimmed V and J ends, which lost 3 bases and 6 bases, there was a span of 16 bases. This CDR3 is 14 amino acids long.

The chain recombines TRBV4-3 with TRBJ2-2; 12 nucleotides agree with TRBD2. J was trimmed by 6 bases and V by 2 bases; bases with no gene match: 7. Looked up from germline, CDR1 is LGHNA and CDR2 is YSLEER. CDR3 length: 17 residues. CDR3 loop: CASSQRASGRAAGELFF. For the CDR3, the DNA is TGCGCCAGCAGCCAAAGGGCTAGCGGGAGGGCCGCCGGGGAGCTGTTTTTT.

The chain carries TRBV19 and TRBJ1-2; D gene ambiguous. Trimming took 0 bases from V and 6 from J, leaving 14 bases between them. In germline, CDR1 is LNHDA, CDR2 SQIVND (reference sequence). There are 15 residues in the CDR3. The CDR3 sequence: CASSIDSGGRDGYTF. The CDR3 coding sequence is TGTGCCAGTAGTATAGATTCGGGAGGGAGGGATGGCTACACCTTC.

The CDR3 here is CASSKPGQGIDGYTF. The CDR3 nucleotides read TGTGCCAGCAGTAAGCCGGGACAGGGGATCGATGGCTACACCTTC. The rearrangement links TRBV27 to TRBJ1-2; 10 bases agree with TRBD1. Germline V gene sequence: CDR1 MNHEY, CDR2 SMNVEV (reference sequence). The V and J ends lost 5 bases and 6 bases, in that order; junction bases with no gene match: 9. The CDR3 extends over 15 amino acids.

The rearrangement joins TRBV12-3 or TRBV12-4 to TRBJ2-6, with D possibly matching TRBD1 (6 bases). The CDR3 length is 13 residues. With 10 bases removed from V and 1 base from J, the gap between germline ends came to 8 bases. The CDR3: CATDRSGANVLTF. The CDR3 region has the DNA TGTGCCACTGACAGGTCTGGGGCCAACGTCCTGACTTTC.

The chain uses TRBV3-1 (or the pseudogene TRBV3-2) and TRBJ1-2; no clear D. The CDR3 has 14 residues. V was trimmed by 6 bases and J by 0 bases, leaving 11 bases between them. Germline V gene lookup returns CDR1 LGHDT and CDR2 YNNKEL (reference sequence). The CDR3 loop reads CASSHSLANYGYTF. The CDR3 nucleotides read TGTGCCAGCAGTCACAGCTTAGCTAACTATGGCTACACCTTC.

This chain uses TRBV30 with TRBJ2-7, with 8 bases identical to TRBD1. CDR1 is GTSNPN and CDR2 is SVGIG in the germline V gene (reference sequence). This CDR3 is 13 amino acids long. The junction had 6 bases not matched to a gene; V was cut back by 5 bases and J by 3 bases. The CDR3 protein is CAWAGQGFYEQYF. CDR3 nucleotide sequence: TGTGCCTGGGCAGGACAGGGTTTCTACGAGCAGTACTTC.

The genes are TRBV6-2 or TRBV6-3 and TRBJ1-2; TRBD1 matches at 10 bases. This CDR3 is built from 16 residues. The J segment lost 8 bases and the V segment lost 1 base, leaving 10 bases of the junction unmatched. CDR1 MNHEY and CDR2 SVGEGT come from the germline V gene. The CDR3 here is CASSYYSGTGASGYTF. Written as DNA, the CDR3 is TGTGCCAGCAGTTACTACTCCGGGACAGGGGCGTCAGGCTACACCTTC.

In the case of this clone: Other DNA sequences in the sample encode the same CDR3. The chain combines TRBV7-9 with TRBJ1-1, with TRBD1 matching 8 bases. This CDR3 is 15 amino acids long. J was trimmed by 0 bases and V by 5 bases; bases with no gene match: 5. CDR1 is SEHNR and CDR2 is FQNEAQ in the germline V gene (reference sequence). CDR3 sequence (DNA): TGTGCCAGCAGCCCCCGACAGGGGATGAACACTGAAGCTTTCTTT. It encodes CASSPRQGMNTEAFF.

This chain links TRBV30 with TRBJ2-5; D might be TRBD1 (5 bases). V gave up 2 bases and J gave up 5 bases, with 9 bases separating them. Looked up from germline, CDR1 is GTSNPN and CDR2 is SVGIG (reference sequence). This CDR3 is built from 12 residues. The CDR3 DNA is TGTGCCTGGAGTAAGGGGCTGGAGACCCAGTACTTC. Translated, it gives CAWSKGLETQYF. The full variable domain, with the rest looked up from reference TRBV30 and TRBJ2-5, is SQTIHQWPATLVQPVGSPLSLECTVEGTSNPNLYWYRQAAGRGLQLLFYSVGIGQISSEVPQNLSASRPQDRQFILSSKKLLLSDSGFYLCAWSKGLETQYFGPGTRLLVL.